The sequence of this T cell receptor (beta chain) was determined in a study of T cell responses to AZD1222 COVID-19 vaccine. Broader study findings: A mostly white British donor set with more females was recruited, and clonal diversity was possibly underestimated. At baseline, just a handful of AZD1222 recipients tested seropositive. The peak T cell response came first, and repertoires were sampled only after it. Reportedly, close to half of spike-specific TCRs are directed against unmutated variant regions.

As regards this clone: Its antigen remains unknown.

The CDR3 runs 13 residues. Trimming took 6 bases from V and 6 from J; bases not matched to a gene: 1. The table came from immunoSEQ multiplex PCR; TCRdb's copy has only in-frame clones and leaves some out. This sample carries more than 95,000 clones, more than 70% of them seen once, and the ten largest clones take about 4.3%. The chain joins TRBV12-3 or TRBV12-4 to TRBJ2-1, with 11 bases lining up with TRBD2. The clonotype comes from an adult in good health. Sequenced here: peripheral blood, sampled on day 0 of AZD1222 vaccination. CDR3 DNA sequence: TGTGCCAGCAGGACTAGCGGGATCAATGAGCAGTTCTTC. Amino acid sequence: CASRTSGINEQFF.